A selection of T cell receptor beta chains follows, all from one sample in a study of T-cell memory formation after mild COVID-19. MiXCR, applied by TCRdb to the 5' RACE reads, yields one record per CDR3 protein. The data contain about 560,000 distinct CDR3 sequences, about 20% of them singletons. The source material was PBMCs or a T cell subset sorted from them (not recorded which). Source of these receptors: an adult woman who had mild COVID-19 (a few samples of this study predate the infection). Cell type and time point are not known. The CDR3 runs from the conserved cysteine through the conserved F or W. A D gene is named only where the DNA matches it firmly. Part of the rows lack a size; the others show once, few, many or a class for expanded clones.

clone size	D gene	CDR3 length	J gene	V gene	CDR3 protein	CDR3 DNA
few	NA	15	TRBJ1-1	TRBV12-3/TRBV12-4	CASSLSPTANTEAFF	TGTGCCAGCAGTTTAAGCCCAACCGCGAACACTGAAGCTTTCTTT
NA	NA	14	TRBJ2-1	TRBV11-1	CASSSRRQYNEQFF	TGTGCCAGCAGCTCCCGACGACAGTACAATGAGCAGTTCTTC
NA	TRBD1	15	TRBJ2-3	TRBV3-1	CASSRGQSTTDTQYF	TGTGCCAGCAGCCGGGGACAGTCAACGACAGATACGCAGTATTTT
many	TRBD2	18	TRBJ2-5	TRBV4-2	CASSQDQGGLGARETQYF	TGTGCCAGCAGCCAAGATCAAGGAGGACTAGGGGCCCGAGAGACCCAGTACTTC
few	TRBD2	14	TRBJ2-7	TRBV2	CASSEVLAAYEQYF	TGTGCCAGCAGTGAAGTACTAGCGGCCTACGAGCAGTACTTC
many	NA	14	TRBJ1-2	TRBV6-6	CASSPTGQAYGYTF	TGTGCCAGCAGTCCGACAGGTCAAGCCTATGGCTACACCTTC
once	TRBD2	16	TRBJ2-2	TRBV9	CASSVGGGGNTGELFF	TGTGCCAGCAGCGTAGGAGGCGGGGGGAACACCGGGGAGCTGTTTTTT
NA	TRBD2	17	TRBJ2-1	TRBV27	CASSLFRGGGARNEQFF	TGTGCCAGCAGTTTATTTAGGGGCGGGGGGGCTCGGAATGAGCAGTTCTTC
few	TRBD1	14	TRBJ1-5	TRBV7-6	CASSLAGQGQPQHF	TGTGCCAGCAGCTTAGCGGGACAGGGTCAGCCCCAGCATTTT
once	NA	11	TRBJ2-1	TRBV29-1	CSVGAPGEQFF	TGCAGCGTTGGAGCTCCGGGGGAGCAGTTCTTC
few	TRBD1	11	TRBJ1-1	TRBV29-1	CSGGDRGKAFF	TGCAGCGGCGGGGACAGGGGCAAAGCTTTCTTT
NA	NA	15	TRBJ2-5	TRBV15	CATSRESRPQETQYF	TGTGCCACCAGCAGAGAATCTAGGCCGCAAGAGACCCAGTACTTC
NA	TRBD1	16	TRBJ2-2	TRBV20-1	CSARSGTGVNTGELFF	TGCAGTGCTAGGTCCGGGACAGGGGTCAACACCGGGGAGCTGTTTTTT
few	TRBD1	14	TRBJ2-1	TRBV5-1	CASSLSGQGNEQFF	TGCGCCAGCAGCTTGTCGGGACAGGGCAATGAGCAGTTCTTC
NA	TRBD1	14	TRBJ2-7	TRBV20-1	CSAREGTGSHEQYF	TGCAGTGCTAGAGAGGGGACAGGCTCCCACGAGCAGTACTTC
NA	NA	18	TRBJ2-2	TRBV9	CASSPPSGTALNTGELFF	TGTGCCAGCAGCCCCCCTTCCGGGACTGCCCTTAACACCGGGGAGCTGTTTTTT
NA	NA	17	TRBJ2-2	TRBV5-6	CASNLLAGIMNTGELFF	TGTGCCAGCAACCTCTTGGCAGGCATCATGAACACCGGGGAGCTGTTTTTT
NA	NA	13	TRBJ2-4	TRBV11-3	CASSLENGNIQYF	TGTGCCAGCAGCTTAGAAAACGGAAACATTCAGTACTTC
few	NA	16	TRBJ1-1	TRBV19	CASRGWADGPNTEAFF	TGTGCCAGTAGGGGATGGGCAGACGGACCAAACACTGAAGCTTTCTTT
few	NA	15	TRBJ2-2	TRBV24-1	CATSLGQINTGELFF	TGTGCCACCAGCCTTGGACAGATCAACACCGGGGAGCTGTTTTTT
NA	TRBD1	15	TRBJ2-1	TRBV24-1	CATSVAGGMYNEQFF	TGTGCCACCAGTGTCGCAGGGGGAATGTACAATGAGCAGTTCTTC
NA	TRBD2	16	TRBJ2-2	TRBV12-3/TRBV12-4	CASTRGLAENTGELFF	TGTGCCAGCACCCGGGGACTAGCGGAGAACACCGGGGAGCTGTTTTTT
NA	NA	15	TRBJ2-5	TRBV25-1	CASSVGGGGRETQYF	TGTGCCAGCAGTGTAGGTGGCGGGGGCAGGGAGACCCAGTACTTC
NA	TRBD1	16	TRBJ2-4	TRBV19	CASSNVDRGGFNIQYF	TGTGCCAGTAGTAACGTGGACAGGGGAGGCTTTAACATTCAGTACTTC
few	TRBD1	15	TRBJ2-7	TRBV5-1	CASSTGQGPFYEQYF	TGCGCCAGCAGCACTGGACAGGGGCCGTTCTACGAGCAGTACTTC
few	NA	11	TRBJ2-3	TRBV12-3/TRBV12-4	CASASTGTQYF	TGTGCCAGCGCCTCAACCGGGACGCAGTATTTT
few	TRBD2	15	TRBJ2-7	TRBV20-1	CSARDRTSAPHEQYF	TGCAGTGCTAGAGACCGGACTAGCGCGCCCCACGAGCAGTACTTC
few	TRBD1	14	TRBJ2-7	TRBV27	CASSVGQGIYEQYF	TGTGCCAGCAGTGTGGGACAGGGGATCTACGAGCAGTACTTC
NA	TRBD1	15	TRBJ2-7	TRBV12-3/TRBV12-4	CASSALGQAGYEQYF	TGTGCCAGCAGCGCCTTGGGACAGGCTGGATACGAGCAGTACTTC
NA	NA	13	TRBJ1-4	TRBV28	CASVPRVNEKLFF	TGTGCCAGCGTCCCCAGAGTAAATGAAAAACTGTTTTTT
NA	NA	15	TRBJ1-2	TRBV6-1	CASSEGVRANYGYTF	TGTGCCAGCAGTGAAGGGGTCAGGGCGAACTATGGCTACACCTTC
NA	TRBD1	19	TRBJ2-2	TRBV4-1	CASSHPPPGQGKNTGELFF	TGCGCCAGCAGCCATCCTCCTCCGGGACAGGGGAAGAACACCGGGGAGCTGTTTTTT
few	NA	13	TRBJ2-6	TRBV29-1	CSFLGLRANVLTF	TGCAGCTTCCTTGGGCTCAGGGCCAACGTCCTGACTTTC
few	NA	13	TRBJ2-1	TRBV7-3	CASSPESRDPQFF	TGTGCCAGCAGCCCAGAGTCTCGGGACCCCCAGTTCTTC
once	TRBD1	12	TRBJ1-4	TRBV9	CASSGQGPKLFF	TGTGCCAGCAGCGGACAGGGGCCTAAACTGTTTTTT
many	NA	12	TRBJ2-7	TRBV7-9	CASSLDNYEQYF	TGTGCCAGCAGCTTAGACAACTACGAGCAGTACTTC
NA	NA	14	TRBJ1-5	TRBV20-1	CSARSEGRRQPQHF	TGCAGTGCCCGAAGCGAGGGGAGGAGGCAGCCCCAGCATTTT
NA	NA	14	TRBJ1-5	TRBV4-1	CASSRNLVGQPQHF	TGCGCCAGCAGCCGCAATTTGGTAGGACAGCCCCAGCATTTT
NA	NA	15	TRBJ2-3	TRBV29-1	CSVSPSGGLTDTQYF	TGCAGCGTATCCCCCTCTGGGGGCCTCACGGATACGCAGTATTTT
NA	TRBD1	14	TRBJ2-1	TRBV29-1	CSVEGTGDYNEQFF	TGCAGCGTTGAAGGGACAGGTGATTACAATGAGCAGTTCTTC
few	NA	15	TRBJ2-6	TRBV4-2	CASSITGFGANVLTF	TGTGCCAGCAGCATAACGGGGTTCGGGGCCAACGTCCTGACTTTC
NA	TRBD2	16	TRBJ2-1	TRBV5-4	CASSILSGGAGNEQFF	TGTGCCAGCAGCATCCTTAGCGGGGGGGCAGGGAATGAGCAGTTCTTC
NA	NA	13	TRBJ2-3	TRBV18	CASSPSPVDTQYF	TGTGCCAGCTCACCAAGCCCCGTAGATACGCAGTATTTT
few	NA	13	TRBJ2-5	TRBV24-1	CATSEGARETQYF	TGTGCCACCAGTGAAGGGGCTCGGGAGACCCAGTACTTC
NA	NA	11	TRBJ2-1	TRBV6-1	CASSERIEQFF	TGTGCCAGCAGTGAAAGGATTGAGCAGTTCTTC
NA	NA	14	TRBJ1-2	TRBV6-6	CASTPGGAELGYTF	TGTGCCAGCACCCCTGGGGGCGCGGAGCTTGGCTACACCTTC
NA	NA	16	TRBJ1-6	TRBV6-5	CASSFTLSSYNSPLHF	TGTGCCAGCAGTTTTACCCTGAGCTCCTATAATTCACCCCTCCACTTT
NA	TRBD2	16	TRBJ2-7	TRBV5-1	CASSLDRGSLSYEQYF	TGCGCCAGCAGCTTGGATCGCGGGAGCCTCTCCTACGAGCAGTACTTC
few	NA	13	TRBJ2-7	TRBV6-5	CASSYSDSDEQYF	TGTGCCAGCAGTTACTCAGACTCGGACGAGCAGTACTTC
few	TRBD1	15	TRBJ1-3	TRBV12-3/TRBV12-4	CASTERGRLGNTIYF	TGTGCCAGTACGGAAAGGGGGCGCCTGGGAAACACCATATATTTT
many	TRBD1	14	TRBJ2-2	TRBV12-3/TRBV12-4	CASRGTGDTGELFF	TGTGCCAGCAGGGGGACAGGGGACACCGGGGAGCTGTTTTTT
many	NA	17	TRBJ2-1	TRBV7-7	CASSLEASGHSYNEQFF	TGTGCTAGCAGCTTAGAGGCCAGCGGGCACTCCTACAATGAGCAGTTCTTC